This is a list of T cell receptor beta chains from one sample in a study of T cell responses to AZD1222 COVID-19 vaccine. The data were produced by immunoSEQ multiplex PCR, yet TCRdb's version contains in-frame clones alone and is incomplete. The sample includes tens of thousands of clones, about 85% of them seen just once. The specimen was peripheral blood, collected on day 0 of AZD1222 vaccination. Every receptor here comes from an adult in good health. Both conserved end residues are part of each CDR3. Fields, in order: J gene, clone size, V gene, CDR3 length, D gene, CDR3 DNA, CDR3 protein. A D gene is named only where the DNA matches it firmly. Rows may omit the clone size; those that give it use once, few, many or a size class.

TRBJ2-5,-,TRBV28,13,-,TGTGCCAGCAGTCCACAGGGAGTCGAGACCCAGTACTTC,CASSPQGVETQYF
TRBJ1-5,-,TRBV2,14,-,TGTGCCAGCAGTGATACGGGATCCAATCAGCCCCAGCATTTT,CASSDTGSNQPQHF
TRBJ2-6,-,TRBV10-1,17,-,TGCGCCAGCAGTGCGTACCGTACGTGCCCTGGGGCCAACGTCCTGACTTTC,CASSAYRTCPGANVLTF
TRBJ1-2,-,TRBV5-6,15,TRBD1,TGTGCCAGCAGCTCGGCCCCCCGGACAGGATATGGCTACACCTTC,CASSSAPRTGYGYTF
TRBJ2-2,-,TRBV7-3,15,-,TGTGCCAGCAGCAGTTCCGTCGGGGGCACCGGGGAGCTGTTTTTT,CASSSSVGGTGELFF
TRBJ2-1,-,TRBV14,14,-,TGTGCCAGCAGCCAAGCAACCGTCTACAATGAGCAGTTCTTC,CASSQATVYNEQFF
TRBJ1-3,once,TRBV7-2,16,-,TGTGCCAGCAGCCCCTCCCCGTCCCAATCGGGAAACACCATATATTTT,CASSPSPSQSGNTIYF
TRBJ2-7,once,TRBV6-5,14,-,TGTGCCAGCAGTTACTCGGGGGAAAACTACGAGCAGTACTTC,CASSYSGENYEQYF
TRBJ1-2,once,TRBV11-2,14,TRBD1,TGTGCCAGCAGCCTGGGACAGGGAGGGACTCGCTACACCTTC,CASSLGQGGTRYTF
TRBJ2-7,-,TRBV19,15,TRBD1,TGTGCCAGTAGACCTGGACAGGGGAGCTCCTACGAGCAGTACTTC,CASRPGQGSSYEQYF
TRBJ2-3,once,TRBV29-1,13,-,TGCAGCGTTGGGGATACTAGCACAGATACGCAGTATTTT,CSVGDTSTDTQYF
TRBJ1-5,-,TRBV6-2/TRBV6-3,14,-,TGTGCCAGCAGTTACTCAGGAGGGTATCAGCCCCAGCATTTT,CASSYSGGYQPQHF
TRBJ2-1,-,TRBV4-2,13,-,TGTGCCAGCAGCCAAGAAAGCGAGGATGAGCAGTTCTTC,CASSQESEDEQFF
TRBJ2-5,-,TRBV27,17,TRBD2,TGTGCCAGCAGCCGTATCGCTCTAGCGGGGGGGCTAGAGACCCAGTACTTC,CASSRIALAGGLETQYF
TRBJ2-1,-,TRBV6-2/TRBV6-3,11,-,TGTGCCAGCAGTTACCCGGATGAGCAGTTCTTC,CASSYPDEQFF
TRBJ1-3,once,TRBV5-8,15,-,TGTGCCAGCAGCCCGGGACCGCTCTCTGGAAACACCATATATTTT,CASSPGPLSGNTIYF
TRBJ1-1,-,TRBV9,13,-,TGTGCCAGCAGCGTAGTAGGATTGGGTGAAGCTTTCTTT,CASSVVGLGEAFF
TRBJ2-7,-,TRBV4-1,16,TRBD1,TGCGCCAGCAGCCAAGATCCGACAGGGGGGGCCTACGAGCAGTACTTC,CASSQDPTGGAYEQYF
TRBJ1-2,-,TRBV6-6,14,-,TGTGCCAGCAGTTACTCCCCCGACGGGTATGGCTACACCTTC,CASSYSPDGYGYTF
TRBJ1-2,-,TRBV7-2,14,-,TGTGCCAGCAGCCGCCAGAAGGGAGTCGAAGGCTACACCTTC,CASSRQKGVEGYTF
TRBJ2-7,-,TRBV6-2/TRBV6-3,14,TRBD2,TGTGCCAGCAGTTCAGCGGGGGGACTCTACGAGCAGTACTTC,CASSSAGGLYEQYF
TRBJ1-1,-,TRBV20-1,11,-,TGCAGTAGGGGCGAGAACACTGAAGCTTTCTTT,CSRGENTEAFF
TRBJ2-2,-,TRBV9,15,TRBD1,TGTGCCAGCAGCGTTCAGGGGGCGCGGGGCGGGGAGCTGTTTTTT,CASSVQGARGGELFF
TRBJ1-2,-,TRBV27,16,-,TGTGCCAGCAGTTTAAGCAGGGCCGGGGCCAGGGGTGGCTACACCTTC,CASSLSRAGARGGYTF
TRBJ2-7,-,TRBV9,16,TRBD1,TGTGCCAGCAGCGCCCACCGGGACAGGGGAACCTACGAGCAGTACTTC,CASSAHRDRGTYEQYF
TRBJ1-1,-,TRBV7-9,12,-,TGTGCCAGCAGCTTAGTCGTGACTGAAGCTTTCTTT,CASSLVVTEAFF
TRBJ1-2,-,TRBV7-6,16,-,TGTGCCAGCAGCTTGGGGCCCGACCTTCCGGGCTATGGCTACACCTTC,CASSLGPDLPGYGYTF
TRBJ1-5,-,TRBV11-2,13,-,TGTGCCAGCAGCCCAGGTTGGAATCAGCCCCAGCATTTT,CASSPGWNQPQHF
TRBJ2-2,-,TRBV5-6,15,TRBD2,TGTGCCAGCACTTATAGCGGGGGGCCCGTAGGGGAGCTGTTTTTT,CASTYSGGPVGELFF
TRBJ2-5,-,TRBV9,14,-,TGTGCCAGCAGCGTAGAGACCGACCGAGAGACCCAGTACTTC,CASSVETDRETQYF
TRBJ1-2,-,TRBV10-3,13,-,TGTGCCATCAGTGAACAGGGAAACTATGGCTACACCTTC,CAISEQGNYGYTF
TRBJ1-2,-,TRBV6-5,14,-,TGTGCCAGCAGCTCTACAGGCGCCTGGGATGGCTACACCTTC,CASSSTGAWDGYTF